The T cell receptor beta chain described here comes from a study of T cells in localized non-small cell lung cancer. Some clones are missing from TCRdb's copy, which holds only in-frame ones; the method was immunoSEQ multiplex PCR. This repertoire shows around 50,000 clones, just over 85% found once; its top ten account for approximately 20%. Germline trimming cut 2 bases from V and 4 bases from J; bases unmatched to any gene: 4. CDR1 is ENHRY, CDR2 SYGVKD, per germline. The CDR3 contains 14 residues. The sequence was obtained from a male donor aged 60 or older with stage III squamous cell lung carcinoma. The sequences come from peripheral blood, collected before any cancer treatment. This sequence joins TRBV10-3 and TRBJ1-2; 7 positions match TRBD1. DNA for the CDR3: TGTGCCATCAGTGAGCGGGACAGCTCCTATGGCTACACCTTC. It translates to CAISERDSSYGYTF.